Below are 13 T cell receptor beta chains sequenced from a single sample in a study of preoperative IRX-2 immunotherapy in early breast cancer. Some clones are missing from TCRdb's copy, which holds only in-frame ones; the method was immunoSEQ multiplex PCR. The sample carries around 25,000 clones, about 75% recorded once. As to treatment: preoperative locoregional IRX-2 cytokine immunotherapy. The source material was lymph node tissue, sampled after IRX-2 immunotherapy. All receptors derive from a human donor with breast cancer.

The chain links TRBV6-8 to TRBJ2-6; D remains ambiguous. Germline values: CDR1 MNHGY, CDR2 SAAAGT. V shed 5 bases and J shed 3 bases, with 11 bases lying between them. The CDR3 has 15 residues. For the CDR3, the DNA is TGTGCCAGCAGTGTAGTGGGGTTTGGGGCCAACGTCCTGACTTTC. Amino acids: CASSVVGFGANVLTF.

The chain carries TRBV18 and TRBJ1-2; 10 nucleotides line up with TRBD1. Losses at the gene ends were 6 bases for V and 3 bases for J; bases not matched to a gene: 7. Germline-derived CDR1 and CDR2 are KGHSH and LQKENI. CDR3 size: 15 residues. CDR3 region: CASSQTGGPDYGYTF. The CDR3 region has the DNA TGTGCCAGCTCCCAGACAGGGGGCCCGGACTATGGCTACACCTTC.

In its sample, this clone was seen once. J is TRBJ1-2 and V is TRBV30; D unclear. Trimming pared 3 bases from V and 4 bases from J, leaving 9 bases between. The CDR3 has 12 amino acids. Germline CDR1 is GTSNPN and CDR2 is SVGIG (reference sequence). The CDR3 region is CAWRMAAYGYTF. The CDR3 DNA sequence: TGTGCCTGGAGAATGGCAGCCTATGGCTACACCTTC.

This clone showed up just once. This chain links TRBV28 with TRBJ1-2; D might be TRBD1 (5 bases). The CDR3 loop spans 15 amino acids. Trimming took 7 bases from V and 4 from J, leaving 19 bases between them. The V gene's germline CDR1 is MDHEN and CDR2 SYDVKM. The CDR3 DNA follows: TGTGCCAGCAATTTTCGCCTCAGGGCACTCTATGGCTACACCTTC. Protein product: CASNFRLRALYGYTF.

V gene TRBV18 combines with J gene TRBJ1-4, with 9 bases matching TRBD1. Trimming cost V 2 bases and J 0 bases; bases outside gene matches: 4. This CDR3 is built from 17 residues. Looked up from germline, CDR1 is KGHSH and CDR2 is LQKENI. For the CDR3, the DNA is TGTGCCAGCTCACCATCGGGACAGGGTGCAACTAATGAAAAACTGTTTTTT. Its protein is CASSPSGQGATNEKLFF.

This clone was counted once. The J gene is TRBJ2-2, the V gene TRBV5-1; D remains ambiguous. Deletions cut 0 bases from V and 4 bases from J, with 10 bases between. The CDR3 consists of 15 residues. CDR1 SGHRS and CDR2 YFSETQ come from the germline V gene. The chain's CDR3 is CASSLGARGTGELFF. CDR3 nucleotide sequence: TGCGCCAGCAGCTTGGGGGCCAGAGGCACCGGGGAGCTGTTTTTT.

The genes are TRBV6-8 and TRBJ1-1, with D perhaps TRBD1 (6 bases). The V gene's germline CDR1 is MNHGY and CDR2 SAAAGT. V was shortened by 7 bases and J by 0 bases, with 18 bases between the two germline ends. CDR3 length equals 16 residues. The CDR3 sequence: CASTLTSRGLNTEAFF. The CDR3 DNA reads TGTGCCAGCACCCTAACCTCGCGGGGGCTGAACACTGAAGCTTTCTTT.

The J gene is TRBJ2-7, the V gene TRBV7-7; no definite D call. V shed 1 base and J shed 2 bases, with 9 bases lying between them. The CDR3 extends over 14 amino acids. In germline, CDR1 is SSHAT, CDR2 FNYEAQ (reference sequence). This CDR3 is CASSLEVGAYEQYF. In DNA form, the CDR3 reads TGTGCCAGCAGCTTAGAGGTTGGAGCCTACGAGCAGTACTTC.

The rearrangement uses TRBV28 and TRBJ1-4; 7 bases align to TRBD1. Looked up from germline, CDR1 is MDHEN and CDR2 is SYDVKM. V shed 3 bases and J 7 bases; nucleotides not matched to a gene: 8. The CDR3 extends over 15 amino acids. The CDR3 DNA reads TGTGCCAGCAGTTTTAGTACAGGGGAGAGTGAAAAACTGTTTTTT. Amino acids: CASSFSTGESEKLFF.

This clone was detected a few times. The V call is TRBV19, the J call TRBJ1-1; 8 bases agree with TRBD1. This CDR3 region has 15 residues. The ends lost 3 bases at V and 6 bases at J; junction bases unmatched: 9. Germline lookup yields CDR1 LNHDA and CDR2 SQIVND (reference sequence). The CDR3 reads CASSIAGTGRSEAFF. The CDR3 DNA reads TGTGCCAGTAGTATTGCGGGGACAGGCCGCTCTGAAGCTTTCTTT.

The chain combines TRBV6-8 with TRBJ1-4; no clear D gene. The CDR3 is 16 amino acids. CDR1 and CDR2 from the germline V gene are MNHGY and SAAAGT. Trimming took 6 bases from V and 7 from J, leaving 21 bases between them. The CDR3 loop is CASRDHASREGEKLFF. CDR3 DNA sequence: TGTGCCAGCAGGGACCACGCCAGTAGGGAGGGTGAAAAACTGTTTTTT.

This chain uses TRBV10-1 with TRBJ2-7, with a possible D match to TRBD1 (6 bases). The V gene lost 4 bases and the J gene lost 13 bases, with 14 bases spanning the gap. The CDR3 runs to 11 residues. CDR1 and CDR2 from the germline V gene are WNHNN and SYGVQD (reference sequence). In DNA form, the CDR3 reads TGCGCCAGCAGTGGGGGCAGGGGATATTACTTC. It codes for CASSGGRGYYF.

The gene calls are TRBV11-3 and TRBJ2-5; D not certain. This CDR3 is 15 amino acids long. V was trimmed by 3 bases and J by 5 bases, leaving 16 bases between them. From germline, CDR1 is SGHNT and CDR2 YENEEA. CDR3 loop: CASSLAAGVRETQYF. For the CDR3, the DNA is TGTGCCAGCAGCTTGGCGGCCGGAGTACGGGAGACCCAGTACTTC.